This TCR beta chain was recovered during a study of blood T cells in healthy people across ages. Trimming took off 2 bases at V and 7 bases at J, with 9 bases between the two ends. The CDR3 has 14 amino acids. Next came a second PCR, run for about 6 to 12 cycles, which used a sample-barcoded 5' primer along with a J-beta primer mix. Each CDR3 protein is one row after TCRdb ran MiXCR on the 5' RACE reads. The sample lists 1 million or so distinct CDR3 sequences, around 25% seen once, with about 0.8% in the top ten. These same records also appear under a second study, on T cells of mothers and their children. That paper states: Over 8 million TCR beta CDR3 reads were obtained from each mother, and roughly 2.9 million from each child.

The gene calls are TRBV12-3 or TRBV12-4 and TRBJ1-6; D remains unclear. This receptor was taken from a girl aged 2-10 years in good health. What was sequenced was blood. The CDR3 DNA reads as TGTGCCAGCAGTTTAATGGGGTCGAATTCACCCCTCCACTTT. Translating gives CASSLMGSNSPLHF.